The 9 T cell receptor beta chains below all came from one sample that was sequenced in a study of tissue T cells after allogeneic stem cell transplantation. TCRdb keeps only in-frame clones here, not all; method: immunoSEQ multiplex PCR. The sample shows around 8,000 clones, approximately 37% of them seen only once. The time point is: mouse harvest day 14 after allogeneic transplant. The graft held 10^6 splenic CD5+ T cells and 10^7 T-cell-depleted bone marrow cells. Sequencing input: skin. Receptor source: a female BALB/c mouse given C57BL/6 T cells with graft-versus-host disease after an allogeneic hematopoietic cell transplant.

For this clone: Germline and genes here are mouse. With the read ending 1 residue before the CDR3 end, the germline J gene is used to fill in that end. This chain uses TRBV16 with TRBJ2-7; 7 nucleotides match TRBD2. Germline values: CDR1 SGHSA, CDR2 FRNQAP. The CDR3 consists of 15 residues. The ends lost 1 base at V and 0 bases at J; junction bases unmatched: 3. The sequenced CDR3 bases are TGTGCAAGCAGCTTAGTGGGGGGATTCTCCTATGAACAGTAC. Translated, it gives CASSLVGGFSYEQY. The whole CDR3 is CASSLVGGFSYEQYF.

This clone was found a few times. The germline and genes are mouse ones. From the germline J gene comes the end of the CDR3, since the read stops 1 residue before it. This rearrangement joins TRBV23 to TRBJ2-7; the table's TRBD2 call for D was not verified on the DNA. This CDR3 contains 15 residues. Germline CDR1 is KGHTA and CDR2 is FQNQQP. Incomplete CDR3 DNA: TGCTCCAGCAGTCACCCGGGACTGGGGGGCTTTGAACAGTAC. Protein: CSSSHPGLGGFEQY. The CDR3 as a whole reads CSSSHPGLGGFEQYF.

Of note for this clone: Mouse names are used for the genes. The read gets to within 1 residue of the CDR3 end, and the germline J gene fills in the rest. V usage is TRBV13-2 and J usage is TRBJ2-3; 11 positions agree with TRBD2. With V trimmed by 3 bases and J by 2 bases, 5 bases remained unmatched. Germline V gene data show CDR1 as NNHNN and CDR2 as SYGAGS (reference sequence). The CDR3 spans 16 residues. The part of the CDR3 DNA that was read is TGTGCCAGCGGTGTACTGGGGGGGCGAGCTGCAGAAACGCTGTAT. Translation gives CASGVLGGRAAETLY. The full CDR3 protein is CASGVLGGRAAETLYF.

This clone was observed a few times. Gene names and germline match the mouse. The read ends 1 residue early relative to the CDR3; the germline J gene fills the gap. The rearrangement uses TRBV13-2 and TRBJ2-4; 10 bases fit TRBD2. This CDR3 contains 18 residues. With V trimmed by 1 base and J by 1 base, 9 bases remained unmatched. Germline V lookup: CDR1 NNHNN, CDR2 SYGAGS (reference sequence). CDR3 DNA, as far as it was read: TGTGCCAGCGGTGATTCGCTGGGGGGGCGCGAGGGTCAAAACACCTTGTAC. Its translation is CASGDSLGGREGQNTLY. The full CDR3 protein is CASGDSLGGREGQNTLYF.

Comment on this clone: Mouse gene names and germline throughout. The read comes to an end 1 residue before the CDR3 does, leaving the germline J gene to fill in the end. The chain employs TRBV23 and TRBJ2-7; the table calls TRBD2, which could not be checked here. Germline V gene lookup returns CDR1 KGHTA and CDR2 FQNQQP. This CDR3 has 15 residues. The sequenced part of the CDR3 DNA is TGCTCCAGCAGTCCTCGGACTAGGAGCTCCTATGAACAGTAC. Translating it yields CSSSPRTRSSYEQY. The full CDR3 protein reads CSSSPRTRSSYEQYF.

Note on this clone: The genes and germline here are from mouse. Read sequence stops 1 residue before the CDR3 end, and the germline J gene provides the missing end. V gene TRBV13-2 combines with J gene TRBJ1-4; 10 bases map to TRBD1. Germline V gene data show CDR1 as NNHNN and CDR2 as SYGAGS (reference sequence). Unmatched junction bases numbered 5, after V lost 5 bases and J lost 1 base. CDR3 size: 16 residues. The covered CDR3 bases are TGTGCCAGCGGGACCGGGACAGGGGATTCCAACGAAAGATTATTT. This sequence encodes CASGTGTGDSNERLF. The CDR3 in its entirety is CASGTGTGDSNERLFF.

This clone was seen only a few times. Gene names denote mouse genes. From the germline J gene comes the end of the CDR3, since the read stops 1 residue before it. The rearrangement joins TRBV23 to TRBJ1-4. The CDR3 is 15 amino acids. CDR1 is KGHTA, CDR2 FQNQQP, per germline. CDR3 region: CSSSQSVISNERLFF. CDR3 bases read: TGCTCCAGCAGTCAATCAGTGATTTCCAACGAAAGATTATTT.

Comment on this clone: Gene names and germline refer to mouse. The DNA read from the CDR3 is TGCTCCAGCAGGCAGGGGAGGGCAGACACCCAGTAC. Its translation: CSSRQGRADTQY. The full CDR3 protein is CSSRQGRADTQYF. V usage is TRBV23 and J usage is TRBJ2-5; the table names TRBD1, a call not compared with the DNA. The sequenced fragment ends 1 residue before the CDR3 boundary, so the rest is inferred from the germline J gene. Germline V gene sequence: CDR1 KGHTA, CDR2 FQNQQP. The CDR3 sequence is 13 residues long.

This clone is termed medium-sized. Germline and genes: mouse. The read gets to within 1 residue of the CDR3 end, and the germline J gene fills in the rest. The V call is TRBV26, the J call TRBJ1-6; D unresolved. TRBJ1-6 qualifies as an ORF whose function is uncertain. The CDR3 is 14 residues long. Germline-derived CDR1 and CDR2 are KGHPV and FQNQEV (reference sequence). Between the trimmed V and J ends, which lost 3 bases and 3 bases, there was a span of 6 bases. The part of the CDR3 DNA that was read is TGTGCCAGCAGTCTCCACAACTATAATTCGCCCCTCTAC. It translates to CASSLHNYNSPLY. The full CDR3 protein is CASSLHNYNSPLYF.